This record concerns one T cell receptor beta chain sequence. The target antigen is unknown. Each CDR3 protein is one row after TCRdb ran MiXCR on the reads. The sample holds about 450,000 distinct CDR3 sequences; under 40% are singletons and the top ten take about an eighth. This sample is drawn from a study of T cell repertoires in cytomegalovirus infection. Study at large: It can be stated that public TCR beta signatures indicated CMV infection as well as a matching HLA type. Study-wide results and limits: The study identified carriers of CMV plus the relevant HLA from cumulative public TCR beta family frequency. HLA-C-restricted CMV clonotypes gave the most frequent clonotype in two of eight donors.

The receptor comes from a human donor in good health (CMV status not recorded). Some clones in this sample may be carry-over from other donors' samples. Sequenced sample: PBMCs.

CDR3 residues: CASSPEGTRGGYTF. In DNA, the CDR3 is TGTGCCAGCAGCCCGGAGGGTACGCGGGGTGGCTACACCTTC. The chain combines TRBV7-9 with TRBJ1-2; D is ambiguous. CDR1 and CDR2 from the germline V gene are SEHNR and FQNEAQ (reference sequence). Trimming shortened V by 5 bases and J by 7 bases, and 17 bases separated the two germline ends. The CDR3 contains 14 residues. The full variable domain, with the rest looked up from reference TRBV7-9 and TRBJ1-2, is DTGVSQNPRHKITKRGQNVTFRCDPISEHNRLYWYRQTLGQGPEFLTYFQNEAQLEKSRLLSDRFSAERPKGSFSTLEIQRTEQGDSAMYLCASSPEGTRGGYTFGSGTRLTVV.